This T cell receptor beta chain was sequenced in a study of blood T cell repertoires in COVID-19. Profiled with immunoSEQ multiplex PCR; TCRdb holds only in-frame clones, not every one. The profile shows 300,000 to 400,000 clones, approximately 83% of them singletons. The CDR3 has 14 amino acids. V was pared by 1 base and J by 5 bases, with 6 bases between. Germline-derived CDR1 and CDR2 are LGHNA and YSLEER. The sequenced sample consisted of PBMCs or T cells enriched from blood (not recorded which). This sequence was found in a woman aged 40 to 50 with acute COVID-19. The chain combines TRBV4-3 with TRBJ1-6, with D maybe TRBD1 (6 bases). The CDR3 sequence: CASSQGQDNSPLHF. The DNA of the CDR3 is TGCGCCAGCAGCCAAGGACAGGATAATTCACCCCTCCACTTT.